One and the same sample provided the 15 T cell receptor beta chains below, sequenced in a study of CD8 T cells in ankylosing spondylitis (dated by TCRdb to 2017 to 2019). Results and caveats for the whole study, not just this receptor: A TCR beta motif made up of roughly eight highly homologous amino acid variants appeared to be characteristic of blood from ankylosing spondylitis patients.

These receptors' antigens are unknown. The library was obtained by 5' RACE. TCRdb records Illumina HiSeq 2500 as the sequencer. The public reads were run again by TCRdb, first through fastp at Q25 and then through MiXCR, and only productive beta chains were kept. Each entry merges the rows of one CDR3 protein and shows their most common DNA and genes. This sample is represented by some 840,000 distinct CDR3 sequences; 12% of them were singletons. The ten largest account for about 0.49% of the sample. Sequencing was done on a sample of blood, either unsorted or a sorted T cell fraction (not recorded which). The receptors here all came from a male donor with ankylosing spondylitis.

This sequence joins TRBV10-3 and TRBJ2-1, with 7 bases that match TRBD2. Germline values: CDR1 ENHRY, CDR2 SYGVKD. V lost 4 bases and J lost 10; bases outside the gene matches: 7. This CDR3 region has 13 residues. CDR3 in amino acids: CAISAEAGSEQFF. The CDR3 nucleotides read TGTGCCATCAGTGCCGAAGCGGGGTCGGAGCAGTTCTTC.

This sequence joins TRBV20-1 and TRBJ2-5; 11 bases fit TRBD2. Per the germline V gene, CDR1 is DFQATT and CDR2 is SNEGSKA (reference sequence). The CDR3 consists of 15 residues. Unmatched junction bases numbered 4, after V lost 0 bases and J lost 4 bases. The CDR3 coding sequence is TGCAGTGCTAGAGACCTAGCGGGGGGTCTAGAGACCCAGTACTTC. It is translated as CSARDLAGGLETQYF.

The J gene is TRBJ2-7, the V gene TRBV28, with D possibly matching TRBD1 (6 bases). With 3 bases removed from V and 5 bases from J, the gap between germline ends came to 17 bases. CDR1 is MDHEN, CDR2 SYDVKM, per germline. CDR3 length: 15 residues. Here the CDR3 reads CASSLNLGTPNEQYF. Here the CDR3 DNA reads TGTGCCAGCAGTTTGAACCTGGGGACACCTAACGAGCAGTACTTC.

This clonotype occurred many times. J is TRBJ2-2 and V is TRBV15; D might be TRBD2 (6 bases). V was trimmed by 0 bases and J by 2 bases, leaving 22 bases between them. Germline V lookup: CDR1 LNHNV, CDR2 YYDKDF (reference sequence). The CDR3 spans 20 residues. CDR3 sequence reads: CATSRDSLLEGWPNTGELFF. Written as DNA, the CDR3 is TGTGCCACCAGCAGAGATTCCCTCTTGGAGGGGTGGCCAAACACCGGGGAGCTGTTTTTT.

The V and J genes are TRBV14 and TRBJ2-1; D is ambiguous. The CDR3 has 15 residues. Germline CDR1 SGHDN, CDR2 FVKESK. Between the trimmed V and J ends, which lost 2 bases and 0 bases, there was a span of 8 bases. CDR3: CASSQLGDSYNEQFF. CDR3 sequence (DNA): TGTGCCAGCAGCCAACTAGGCGACTCCTACAATGAGCAGTTCTTC. The full variable domain, with the rest looked up from reference TRBV14 and TRBJ2-1, is EAGVTQFPSHSVIEKGQTVTLRCDPISGHDNLYWYRRVMGKEIKFLLHFVKESKQDESGMPNNRFLAERTGGTYSTLKVQPAELEDSGVYFCASSQLGDSYNEQFFGPGTRLTVL.

The V call is TRBV30, the J call TRBJ2-7; D unclear. With 2 bases removed from V and 7 bases from J, the gap between germline ends came to 24 bases. The CDR3 is made up of 16 amino acids. Per germline, CDR1 GTSNPN and CDR2 SVGIG (reference sequence). DNA for the CDR3: TGTGCCTGGAGTCCCCAAAGGGCAGGCCAGGCGAGGGAGCAGTACTTC. Protein product: CAWSPQRAGQAREQYF. The full variable domain, with the rest looked up from reference TRBV30 and TRBJ2-7, is SQTIHQWPATLVQPVGSPLSLECTVEGTSNPNLYWYRQAAGRGLQLLFYSVGIGQISSEVPQNLSASRPQDRQFILSSKKLLLSDSGFYLCAWSPQRAGQAREQYFGPGTRLTVT.

The sample holds many counts of this clonotype. The rearrangement links TRBV10-3 to TRBJ2-7, with 10 bases that match TRBD1. V dropped 6 bases and J dropped 5; count of bases not matched to a gene: 10. Germline loops: CDR1 ENHRY, CDR2 SYGVKD. The CDR3 consists of 15 residues. The CDR3 sequence: CAISARDRGKDEQYF. The CDR3 DNA sequence: TGTGCCATCAGCGCCCGGGACAGGGGAAAAGACGAGCAGTACTTC.

The chain is built from TRBV7-2 and TRBJ1-3; D unresolved. The germline gives CDR1 SGHTA, CDR2 FQGNSA. The CDR3 runs to 13 residues. V was shortened by 5 bases and J by 6 bases, with 11 bases between the two germline ends. CDR3 amino acids: CASSMQRENTIYF. Here the CDR3 DNA reads TGTGCCAGCAGCATGCAGCGTGAAAACACCATATATTTT. The whole variable domain, remainder taken from reference TRBV7-2 and TRBJ1-3, is GAGVSQSPSNKVTEKGKDVELRCDPISGHTALYWYRQSLGQGLEFLIYFQGNSAPDKSGLPSDRFSAERTGGSVSTLTIQRTQQEDSAVYLCASSMQRENTIYFGEGSWLTVV.

This clonotype was seen more than once but under ten times. A read error may account for a junction end that differs from germline. V usage is TRBV18 and J usage is TRBJ2-4, with unresolved D. There are 14 residues in the CDR3. From germline, CDR1 is KGHSH and CDR2 LQKENI. CDR3 bases: TGTGCCAGCACACCGTTCCAAGCCAAAAACATTCAGTACTTC. This gives the protein CASTPFQAKNIQYF.

This clonotype was detected a few times. The chain recombines TRBV20-1 with TRBJ2-3; no reliable D call. CDR3 size: 10 residues. Germline V gives CDR1 DFQATT, CDR2 SNEGSKA (reference sequence). Trimming removed 5 bases from V and 7 bases from J, with 7 bases in between. The CDR3 bases are TGCAGTGCTGCATCTCATACGCAGTATTTT. It is translated as CSAASHTQYF.

This clonotype was seen a handful of times. The chain is built from TRBV29-1 and TRBJ2-1, with D uncertain. Looked up from germline, CDR1 is SQVTM and CDR2 is ANQGSEA. Trimming took 0 bases from V and 7 from J, leaving 10 bases between them. The CDR3 has 13 residues. The CDR3 nucleotides read TGCAGCGTTGAAGATCTTAGTCGGAATGAGCAGTTCTTC. This translates into CSVEDLSRNEQFF.

This clonotype was seen at least ten times. The V call is TRBV7-9, the J call TRBJ1-1; D remains ambiguous. The CDR3 consists of 12 residues. CDR1 and CDR2 (germline): SEHNR, FQNEAQ (reference sequence). The V gene lost 3 bases and the J gene lost 3 bases, with 5 bases spanning the gap. CDR3 bases: TGTGCCAGCAGCTTGGGGTACACTGAAGCTTTCTTT. Encoded protein: CASSLGYTEAFF.

The table lists this clonotype with many counts. This rearrangement joins TRBV20-1 to TRBJ2-5; 9 positions agree with TRBD2. The CDR3 is 13 amino acids. Germline CDR1 DFQATT, CDR2 SNEGSKA (reference sequence). Losses at the gene ends were 5 bases for V and 1 base for J; bases not matched to a gene: 2. The CDR3 sequence: CSAQTSGQETQYF. DNA for the CDR3: TGCAGTGCTCAGACTAGCGGCCAAGAGACCCAGTACTTC.

This clonotype was detected a few times. The V gene is TRBV29-1, the J gene TRBJ1-6; 7 bases are a match to TRBD1. Germline loops: CDR1 SQVTM, CDR2 ANQGSEA. The CDR3 spans 13 residues. The ends lost 7 bases at V and 7 bases at J; junction bases unmatched: 7. This CDR3 is CSARQGTNSPLHF. Written as DNA, the CDR3 is TGCAGCGCTCGACAGGGTACGAATTCACCCCTCCACTTT. Based on the CDR3 plus reference TRBV29-1 and TRBJ1-6, the full variable domain is SAVISQKPSRDICQRGTSLTIQCQVDSQVTMMFWYRQQPGQSLTLIATANQGSEATYESGFVIDKFPISRPNLTFSTLTVSNMSPEDSSIYLCSARQGTNSPLHFGNGTRLTVT.

This clonotype turned up a few times. The rearrangement joins TRBV6-5 to TRBJ1-6; maybe TRBD1 (6 bases). The CDR3 extends over 14 amino acids. Trimming took 2 bases from V and 10 from J, leaving 12 bases between them. Germline CDR1 MNHEY, CDR2 SVGAGI. For the CDR3, the DNA is TGTGCCAGCAGTTACGACAGGATACAATCACCCCTCCACTTT. This codes for CASSYDRIQSPLHF.